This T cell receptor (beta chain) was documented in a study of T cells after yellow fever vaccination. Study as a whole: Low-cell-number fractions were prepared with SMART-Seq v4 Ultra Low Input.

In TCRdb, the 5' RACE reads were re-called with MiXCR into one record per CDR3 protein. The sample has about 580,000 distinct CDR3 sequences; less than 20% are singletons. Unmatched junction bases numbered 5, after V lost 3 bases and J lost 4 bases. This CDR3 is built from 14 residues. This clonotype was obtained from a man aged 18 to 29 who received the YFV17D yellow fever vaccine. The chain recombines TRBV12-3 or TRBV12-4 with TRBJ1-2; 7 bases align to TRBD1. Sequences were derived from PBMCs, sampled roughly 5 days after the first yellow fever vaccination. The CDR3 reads CASSFIQGTYGYTF. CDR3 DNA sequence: TGTGCCAGCAGTTTCATACAGGGGACCTATGGCTACACCTTC.